This T cell receptor beta chain was identified in a study of control samples from healthy donors and cancer patients. The V end lost 0 bases, the J end lost 1 base, and 12 bases lay between the germline ends. Germline V CDR1 and CDR2: SGDLS, YYNGEE. This CDR3 contains 16 residues. Only in-frame clones appear in the TCRdb table, and some are missing; sequencing was by immunoSEQ multiplex PCR. The sample records about 230,000 clones, almost 85% being singletons. This receptor was identified in a woman aged 55-70 years with lung cancer. The specimen was PBMCs. The chain carries TRBV9 and TRBJ2-3; D is perhaps TRBD2 (5 bases). DNA for the CDR3: TGTGCCAGCAGCGTAGTCGGAGCGGTGCGCACAGATACGCAGTATTTT. Translating gives CASSVVGAVRTDTQYF. The complete variable domain, with remaining parts taken from reference TRBV9 and TRBJ2-3, reads DSGVTQTPKHLITATGQRVTLRCSPRSGDLSVYWYQQSLDQGLQFLIQYYNGEERAKGNILERFSAQQFPDLHSELNLSSLELGDSALYFCASSVVGAVRTDTQYFGPGTRLTVL.